This section outlines one T cell receptor beta chain sequence together with its context. Pooled together were second doses at about 4 or about 12 weeks. The sample comes from a study of T cell responses to AZD1222 COVID-19 vaccine. The germline gives CDR1 MNHEY, CDR2 SVGEGT. The V and J ends lost 2 bases and 0 bases respectively, with 14 bases between them. The CDR3 has 16 amino acids. The protocol was immunoSEQ multiplex PCR, while the TCRdb copy is restricted to in-frame clones and leaves out a portion. Of 40,000 to 55,000 clones in the sample, 80% to 90% were seen once. Sequencing used peripheral blood, obtained 28 days after the second AZD1222 dose. The origin of this receptor is an adult who received the AZD1222 COVID-19 vaccine. The chain combines TRBV6-2 or TRBV6-3 with TRBJ2-7, with D maybe TRBD2 (6 bases). CDR3 DNA: TGTGCCAGCAGTTACAACGGGGACGGGAGCTCCTACGAGCAGTACTTC. Translated: CASSYNGDGSSYEQYF.